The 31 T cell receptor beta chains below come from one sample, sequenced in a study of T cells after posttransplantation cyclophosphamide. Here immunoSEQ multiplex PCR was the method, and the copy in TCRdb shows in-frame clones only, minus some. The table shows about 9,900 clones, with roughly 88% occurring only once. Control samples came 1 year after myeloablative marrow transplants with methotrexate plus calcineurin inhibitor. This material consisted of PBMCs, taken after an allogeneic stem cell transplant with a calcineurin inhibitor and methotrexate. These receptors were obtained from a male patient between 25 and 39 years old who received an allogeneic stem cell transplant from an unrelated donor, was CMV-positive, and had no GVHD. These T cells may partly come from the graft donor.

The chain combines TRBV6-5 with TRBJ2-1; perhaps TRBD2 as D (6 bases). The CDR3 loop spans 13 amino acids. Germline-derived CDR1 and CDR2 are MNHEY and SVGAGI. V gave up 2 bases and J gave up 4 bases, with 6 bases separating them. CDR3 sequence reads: CASSYGGYNEQFF. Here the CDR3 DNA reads TGTGCCAGCAGTTACGGGGGGTACAATGAGCAGTTCTTC.

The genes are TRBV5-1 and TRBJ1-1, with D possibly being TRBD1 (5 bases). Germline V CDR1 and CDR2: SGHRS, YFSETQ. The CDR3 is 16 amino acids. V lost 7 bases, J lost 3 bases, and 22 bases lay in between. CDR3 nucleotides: TGCGCCAGCGGCAGATGGGGAGGGGAGGGAGACACTGAAGCTTTCTTT. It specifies CASGRWGGEGDTEAFF.

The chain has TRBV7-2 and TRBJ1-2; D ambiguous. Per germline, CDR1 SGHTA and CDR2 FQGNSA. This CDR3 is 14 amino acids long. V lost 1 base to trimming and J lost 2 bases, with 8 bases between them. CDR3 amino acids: CASSLVKQNYGYTF. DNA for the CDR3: TGTGCCAGCAGCTTAGTAAAACAGAACTATGGCTACACCTTC.

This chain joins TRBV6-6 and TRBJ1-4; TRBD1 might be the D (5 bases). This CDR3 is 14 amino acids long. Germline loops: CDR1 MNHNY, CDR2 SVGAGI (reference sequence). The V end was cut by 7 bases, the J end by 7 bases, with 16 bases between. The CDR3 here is CASNLRARSEKLFF. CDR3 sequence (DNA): TGTGCCAGCAATCTCAGGGCGCGGAGTGAAAAACTGTTTTTT.

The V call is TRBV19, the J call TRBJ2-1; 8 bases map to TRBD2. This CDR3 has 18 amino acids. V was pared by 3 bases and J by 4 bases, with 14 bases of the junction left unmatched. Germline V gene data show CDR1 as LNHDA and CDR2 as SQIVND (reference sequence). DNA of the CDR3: TGTGCCAGTAGTATTGGAGGTTTTGGGGCGGGAGGTTACAATGAGCAGTTCTTC. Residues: CASSIGGFGAGGYNEQFF.

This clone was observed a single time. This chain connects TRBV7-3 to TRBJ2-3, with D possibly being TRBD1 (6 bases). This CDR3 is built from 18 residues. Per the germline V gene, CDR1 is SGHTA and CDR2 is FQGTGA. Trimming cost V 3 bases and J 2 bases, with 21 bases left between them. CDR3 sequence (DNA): TGTGCCAGCAGCTTCTCTGGGGGCTCAGGATCCTTCACAGATACGCAGTATTTT. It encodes CASSFSGGSGSFTDTQYF.

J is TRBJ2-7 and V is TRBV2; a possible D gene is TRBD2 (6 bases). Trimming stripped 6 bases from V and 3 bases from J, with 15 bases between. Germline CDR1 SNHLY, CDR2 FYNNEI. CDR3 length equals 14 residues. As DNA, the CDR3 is TGTGCCAGCAGGACTAGGTCTACTAGCTACGAGCAGTACGTC. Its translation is CASRTRSTSYEQYV.

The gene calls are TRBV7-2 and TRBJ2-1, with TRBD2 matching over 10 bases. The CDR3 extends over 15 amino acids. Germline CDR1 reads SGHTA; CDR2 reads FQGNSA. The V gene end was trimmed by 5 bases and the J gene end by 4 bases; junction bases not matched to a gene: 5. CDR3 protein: CASSRGLAEYNEQFF. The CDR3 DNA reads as TGTGCCAGCAGCCGCGGACTAGCGGAGTACAATGAGCAGTTCTTC.

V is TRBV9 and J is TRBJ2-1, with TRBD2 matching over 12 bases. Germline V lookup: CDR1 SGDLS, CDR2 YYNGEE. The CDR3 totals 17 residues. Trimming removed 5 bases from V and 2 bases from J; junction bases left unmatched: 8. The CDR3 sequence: CASSQTTSGGPYNEQFF. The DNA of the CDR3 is TGTGCCAGCAGTCAAACGACTAGCGGGGGACCCTACAATGAGCAGTTCTTC.

The CDR3 is CASSSSFSYEQYF. In nucleotides, the CDR3 is TGTGCCAGCTCATCGAGTTTCTCCTACGAGCAGTACTTC. This rearrangement joins TRBV18 to TRBJ2-7; D not resolved. V lost 5 bases and J 0 bases, leaving 8 bases between the germline ends. This CDR3 comprises 13 residues. The germline V gene encodes CDR1 KGHSH and CDR2 LQKENI.

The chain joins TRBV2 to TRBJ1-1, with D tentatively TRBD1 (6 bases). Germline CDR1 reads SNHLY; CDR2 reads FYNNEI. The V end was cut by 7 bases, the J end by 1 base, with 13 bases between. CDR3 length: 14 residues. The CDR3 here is CASTIDRSNTEAFF. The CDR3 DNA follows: TGTGCCAGCACAATCGACAGGTCGAACACTGAAGCTTTCTTT.

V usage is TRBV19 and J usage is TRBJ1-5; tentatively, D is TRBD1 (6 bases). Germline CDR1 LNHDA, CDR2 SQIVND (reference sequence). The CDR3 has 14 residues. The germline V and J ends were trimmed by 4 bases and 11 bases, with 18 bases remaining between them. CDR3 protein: CASSTSGTSFTQHF. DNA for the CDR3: TGTGCCAGTAGTACGTCCGGGACATCTTTTACCCAGCATTTT.

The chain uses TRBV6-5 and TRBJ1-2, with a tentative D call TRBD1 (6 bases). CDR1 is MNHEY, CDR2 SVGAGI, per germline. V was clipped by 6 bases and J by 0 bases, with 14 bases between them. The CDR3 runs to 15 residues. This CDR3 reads CASSYTRGTNYGYTF. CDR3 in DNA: TGTGCCAGCAGCTACACCAGGGGAACTAACTATGGCTACACCTTC.

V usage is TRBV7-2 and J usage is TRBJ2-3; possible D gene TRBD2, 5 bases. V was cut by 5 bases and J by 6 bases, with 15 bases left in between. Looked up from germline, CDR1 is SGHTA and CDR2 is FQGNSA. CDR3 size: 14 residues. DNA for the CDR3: TGTGCCAGCAGCGATTCCCGGGGTCGGGATACGCAGTATTTT. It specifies CASSDSRGRDTQYF.

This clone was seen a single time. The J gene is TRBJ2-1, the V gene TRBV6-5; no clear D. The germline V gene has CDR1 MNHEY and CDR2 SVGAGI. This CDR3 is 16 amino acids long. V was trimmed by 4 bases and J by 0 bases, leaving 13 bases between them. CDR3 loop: CASSSQKRSSYNEQFF. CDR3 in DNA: TGTGCCAGCAGTTCCCAAAAGAGGAGCTCCTACAATGAGCAGTTCTTC.

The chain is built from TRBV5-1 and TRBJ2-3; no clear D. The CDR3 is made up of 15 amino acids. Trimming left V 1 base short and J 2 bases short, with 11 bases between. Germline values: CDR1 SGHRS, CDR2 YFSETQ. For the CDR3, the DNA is TGCGCCAGCAGCTTGAGTCCTGTCTACACAGATACGCAGTATTTT. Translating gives CASSLSPVYTDTQYF.

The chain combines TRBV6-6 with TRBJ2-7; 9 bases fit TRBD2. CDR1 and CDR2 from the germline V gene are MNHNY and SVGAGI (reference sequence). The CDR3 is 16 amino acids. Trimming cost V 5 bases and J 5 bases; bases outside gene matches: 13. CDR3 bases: TGTGCCAGCAGTCCTAGGGGGTCTAGCGGGATAAACGAGCAGTACGTC. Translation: CASSPRGSSGINEQYV.

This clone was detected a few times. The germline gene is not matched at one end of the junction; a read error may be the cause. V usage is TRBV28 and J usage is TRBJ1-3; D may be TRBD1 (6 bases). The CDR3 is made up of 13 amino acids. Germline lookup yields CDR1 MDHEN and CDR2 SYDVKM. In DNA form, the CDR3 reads TGTGCCAGCAGACCCACAGGGAAATCTCCCACGGGTTTT. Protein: CASRPTGKSPTGF.

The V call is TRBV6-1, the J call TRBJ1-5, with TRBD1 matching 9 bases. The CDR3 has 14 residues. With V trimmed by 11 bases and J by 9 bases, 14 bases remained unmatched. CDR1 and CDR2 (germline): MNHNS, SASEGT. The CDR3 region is CAATTGTGTGPQHF. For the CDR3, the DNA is TGTGCCGCTACGACCGGGACAGGGACGGGGCCCCAGCATTTT.

The CDR3 loop reads CASSQSVSDRDTEAFF. The CDR3 DNA follows: TGCGCCAGCAGCCAAAGTGTCTCGGACAGGGACACTGAAGCTTTCTTT. This sequence joins TRBV4-3 and TRBJ1-1; 8 positions agree with TRBD1. CDR3 length: 16 residues. The germline CDR1 and CDR2 sequences are LGHNA and YSLEER. V was clipped by 2 bases and J by 3 bases; unmatched bases: 8.

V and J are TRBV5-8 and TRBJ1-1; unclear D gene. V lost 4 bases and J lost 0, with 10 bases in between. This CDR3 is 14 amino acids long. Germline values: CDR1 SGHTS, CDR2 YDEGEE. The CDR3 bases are TGTGCCAGCAGCAAGCGGGTTATGAACACTGAAGCTTTCTTT. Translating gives CASSKRVMNTEAFF. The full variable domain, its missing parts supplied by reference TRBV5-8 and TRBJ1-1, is EAGVTQSPTHLIKTRGQQATLRCSPISGHTSVYWYQQALGLGLQFLLWYDEGEERNRGNFPPRFSGRQFPNYSSELNVNALELEDSALYLCASSKRVMNTEAFFGQGTRLTVV.

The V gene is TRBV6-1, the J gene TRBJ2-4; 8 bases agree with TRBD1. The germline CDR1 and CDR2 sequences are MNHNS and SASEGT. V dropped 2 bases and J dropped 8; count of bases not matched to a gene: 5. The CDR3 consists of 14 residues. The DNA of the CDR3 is TGTGCCAGCAGTGAATTGACAGGGGAGGACATTCAGTACTTC. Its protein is CASSELTGEDIQYF.

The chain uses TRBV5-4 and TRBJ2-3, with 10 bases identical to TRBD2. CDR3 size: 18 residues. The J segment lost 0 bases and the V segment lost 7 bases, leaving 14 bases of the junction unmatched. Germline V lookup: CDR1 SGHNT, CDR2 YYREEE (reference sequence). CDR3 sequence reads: CASGITGLAITSTDTQYF. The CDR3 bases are TGTGCCAGCGGCATCACGGGACTAGCGATAACTAGCACAGATACGCAGTATTTT. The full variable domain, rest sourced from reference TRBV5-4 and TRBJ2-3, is ETGVTQSPTHLIKTRGQQVTLRCSSQSGHNTVSWYQQALGQGPQFIFQYYREEENGRGNFPPRFSGLQFPNYSSELNVNALELDDSALYLCASGITGLAITSTDTQYFGPGTRLTVL.

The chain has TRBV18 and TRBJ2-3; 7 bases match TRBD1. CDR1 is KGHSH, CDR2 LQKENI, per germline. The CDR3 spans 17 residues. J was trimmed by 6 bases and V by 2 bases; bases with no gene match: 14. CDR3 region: CASSPEQGSRSADTQYF. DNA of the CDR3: TGTGCCAGCTCACCAGAACAGGGGTCTCGGAGCGCGGATACGCAGTATTTT.

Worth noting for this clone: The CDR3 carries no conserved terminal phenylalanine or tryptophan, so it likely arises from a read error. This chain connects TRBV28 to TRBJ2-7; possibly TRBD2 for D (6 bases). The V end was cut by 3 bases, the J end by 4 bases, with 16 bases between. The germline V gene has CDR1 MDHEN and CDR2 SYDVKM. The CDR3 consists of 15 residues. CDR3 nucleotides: TGTGCCAGCAGTTTTCTAGGGCGGGAAGTATACGAGCAGTACCTC. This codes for CASSFLGREVYEQYL.

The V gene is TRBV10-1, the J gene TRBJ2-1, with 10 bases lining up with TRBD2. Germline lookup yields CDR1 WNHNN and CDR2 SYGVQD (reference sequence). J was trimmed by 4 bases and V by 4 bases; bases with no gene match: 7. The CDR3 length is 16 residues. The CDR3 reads CASSVVASGGYNEQFF. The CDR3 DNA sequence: TGCGCCAGCAGTGTCGTTGCTAGCGGGGGTTACAATGAGCAGTTCTTC.

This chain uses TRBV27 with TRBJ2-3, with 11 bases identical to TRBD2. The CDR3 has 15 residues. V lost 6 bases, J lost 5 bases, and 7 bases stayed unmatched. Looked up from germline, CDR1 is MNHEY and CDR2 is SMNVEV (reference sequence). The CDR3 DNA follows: TGTGCCAGCAGCCCGACTAGCGGGATTTTAGATACGCAGTATTTT. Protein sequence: CASSPTSGILDTQYF.

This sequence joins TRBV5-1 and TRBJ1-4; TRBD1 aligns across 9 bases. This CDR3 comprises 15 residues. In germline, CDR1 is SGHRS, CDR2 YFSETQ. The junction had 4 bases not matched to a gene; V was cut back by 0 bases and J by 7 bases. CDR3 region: CASSLGQGESEKLFF. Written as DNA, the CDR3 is TGCGCCAGCAGCTTGGGACAGGGGGAAAGTGAAAAACTGTTTTTT.

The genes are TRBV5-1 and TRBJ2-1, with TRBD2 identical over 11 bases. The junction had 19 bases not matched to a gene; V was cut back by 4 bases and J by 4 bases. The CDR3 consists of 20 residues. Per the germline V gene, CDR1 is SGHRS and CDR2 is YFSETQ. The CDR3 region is CASSEAGVAGTSGNYNEQFF. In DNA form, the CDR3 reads TGCGCCAGCAGCGAGGCGGGTGTGGCCGGGACTAGCGGAAATTACAATGAGCAGTTCTTC.

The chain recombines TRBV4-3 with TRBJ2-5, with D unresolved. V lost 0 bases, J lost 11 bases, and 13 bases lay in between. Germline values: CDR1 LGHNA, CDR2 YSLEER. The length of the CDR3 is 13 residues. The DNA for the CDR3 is TGCGCCAGCAGCCAAGATTGGCAGCTAGAGCAGTACTTC. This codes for CASSQDWQLEQYF.

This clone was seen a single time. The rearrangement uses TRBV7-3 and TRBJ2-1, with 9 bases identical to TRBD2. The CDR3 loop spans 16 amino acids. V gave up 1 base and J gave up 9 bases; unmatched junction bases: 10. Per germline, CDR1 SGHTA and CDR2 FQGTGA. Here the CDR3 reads CASSLNPGTSSTEQFF. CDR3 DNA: TGTGCCAGCAGCTTAAATCCCGGGACTAGCTCGACTGAGCAGTTCTTC.